This record concerns one T cell receptor (beta chain) sequence. Its target is not known. After extraction with the RNeasy kit, roughly 0.5 to 1 ug of the RNA was reverse transcribed using random hexamers. TCRdb independently ran MiXCR on the immunoSEQ multiplex PCR reads; one entry per CDR3 protein. This sample carries roughly 190,000 distinct CDR3 sequences, approximately 94% of them seen once, and the ten largest clones take approximately 0.098%. The T cells that were sequenced for TCR beta were CD8+ and CD4+ cells from blood. The recently defined diagnostic criteria for definite or probable disease were met by the Susac syndrome patients. The sample belongs to a study of CD8 T cells in Susac syndrome. Regarding the study as a whole: It was acknowledged in the study that its TCR sequencing and HLA analysis involved a relatively small number of individuals.

Input material: CD4+ T cells from PBMCs. This sequence originates from a human donor with Susac syndrome.

CDR3 nucleotides: TGTGCCATCAGGGACGGACGGATCTACAATGAGCAGTTCTTC. This translates into CAIRDGRIYNEQFF. V usage is TRBV10-3 and J usage is TRBJ2-1; D is unclear. Germline assignment: CDR1 ENHRY and CDR2 SYGVKD. The CDR3 consists of 14 residues. V lost 6 bases and J lost 3, with 12 bases in between.